This T cell receptor beta chain came from a study of neoadjuvant anti-PD-1 for oral cavity cancer. Study overall: Non-progressing patients received a fourth nivolumab dose near day 43, then surgery on days 50-56.

Deletions cut 7 bases from V and 4 bases from J, with 17 bases between. CDR1 and CDR2 from the germline V gene are MDHEN and SYDVKM. The CDR3 extends over 14 amino acids. Sequencing was performed with immunoSEQ multiplex PCR; in TCRdb, only in-frame clones are kept and a portion is missing. Among over 65,000 clones listed, roughly 85% were seen once. Time point in this sample: after neoadjuvant nivolumab, at surgical resection. Patients had HPV-negative, locally advanced oral cavity squamous cell carcinoma. The source is a person aged 35 to 85 with oral cavity squamous cell carcinoma. The source was PBMCs, collected after nivolumab (anti-PD-1) treatment. The rearrangement joins TRBV28 to TRBJ2-7; the D gene could be TRBD1 or TRBD2 (5 bases each). Written as DNA, the CDR3 is TGTGCCAGCAACTTACGGGGCAGGGAATACGAGCAGTACTTC. This codes for CASNLRGREYEQYF.